The sequence of this TCR beta chain was determined in a study of blood T cells in healthy people across ages (dated by TCRdb to 2015 to 2017). Background for the entire study: In model experiments, template switching captured roughly one uniquely barcoded TCR beta cDNA molecule for every two T cells. Using the same blood draw, the study looked at two additional independent replicas of 1 million unique cDNA reads for two donors, one aged 18 to 30 and the other aged 80 or older. To track age-related changes in TCR beta repertoire diversity, the study relied on deep sequencing normalized with unique cDNA molecular identifiers. Four age groups were formed from the donors: young (average about 16 years), middle-aged (approximately 40), aged (around 62) and long-lived (more than 75). General study outcomes and caveats: Because donor CMV infection status was unknown, age-related changes in expanded clonotypes were potentially confounded. Estimates of total diversity from one million sequenced T cells were regarded as lower bounds and underestimates. As age increased, observed TCR beta diversity per million T cells dropped in a roughly linear way, and a significant reduction was already evident by age roughly 40. The percentage of naive T cells measured by flow cytometry correlated strongly with observed TCR beta diversity. Conclusive comparison of naive and antigen-experienced compartments was prevented by the profiling of bulk unsorted PBMCs. Compared with the aged group, more naive CD4+ T cells, fewer expanded clones and increased TCR diversity were shown by the long-lived group, suggesting age selection.

Donors were roughly 40 systemically healthy Caucasian individuals from Russia aged roughly 6 to 90 years. Roughly 9 milliliters of peripheral blood were drawn from each donor into EDTA-treated Vacutainer tubes. Ficoll-Paque density-gradient centrifugation was used to isolate PBMCs, with at least 6.5 million obtained per sample. Trizol reagent was used to extract total RNA from the PBMCs, yielding at least 6 micrograms per sample. Naive CD45RAhigh/CD27high T cell percentages were measured by flow cytometry on a PBMC aliquot from every donor. Libraries came from 5' RACE. Sequencing was carried out with an Illumina HiSeq 2500. A second PCR of roughly 6 to 11 cycles was performed with a sample-barcoded 5' primer and a J-beta primer mix. Each TCR beta cDNA molecule received a unique molecular identifier from a template-switch 5' adaptor carrying 12 random nucleotides. Each sample yielded at least 3 million CDR3-containing paired-end reads. All of the RNA was converted into first-strand cDNA using the Mint cDNA synthesis kit, with a TRBC-specific oligonucleotide serving as the primer. Following uracil-DNA glycosylase treatment, a first 18-cycle PCR with universal primers M1SS and BC2_uni_R was performed on all cDNA. The study's own analysis went as follows. For normalization, 1 million high-quality reads, each with a distinct molecular identifier, were randomly selected from each sample. Reads with shared molecular identifiers were discarded instead of being binned into consensus sequences. CDR3 identification, clonotype clustering and error correction used MiTCR with a Q25 quality threshold and the strictest error-elimination algorithm. A nonparametric unseen species model with Euler transformation was used to estimate a lower bound on total TCR beta diversity. TCRdb trimmed the raw reads at Q25, called clones with MiXCR and kept productive beta chains. CDR3 protein duplicates are merged, each entry listing the most common genes and DNA. The V and J calls here are based on TCRdb, not the publication. Present in this sample are 900,000 to 950,000 distinct CDR3 sequences, under 35% of which were seen just once. The ten biggest clones cover about 10% of the sample.

V and J are trimmed by 7 bases and 5 bases, and the gene matches miss 13 bases of the junction. Based on the germline V gene, the CDR1 and CDR2 sequences are SGHRS and YFSETQ. The CDR3 has 16 amino acids, counting the end cysteine and phenylalanine. Of all the DNA, just the CDR3 is kept, 48 bases in frame from base 1. This clonotype came up once. Its recognized antigen is unknown. Per-base quality was not reported, and no clone a single base away is much larger than it. A single read offers scant evidence. The sample also formed part of further work on T cells of mothers and their children. The second study reports: Nine systemically healthy Caucasian individuals, comprising three mothers and their six children, were included as donors. cDNA synthesis used all of the extracted RNA, with 1.5 ug of RNA in each 15 ul reaction. In the second PCR, the M1S primer added sample barcodes and 2-4 random nucleotides. More than 8 million TCR beta CDR3 reads were obtained from each mother, and several million reads were obtained from each child. Thymic selection shapes the output of TCR recombination in a similar way in related and unrelated pairs, and inherited differences have a minor effect. Normalized repertoire overlap in related mother-child pairs was always slightly higher than in unrelated mother-child pairs, but the difference was never significant. No persistent microchimeric T cell clones were detected, at a sensitivity of approximately 100 clones per million clonotypes. In the study, deep NGS was used to compare the TCR beta repertoires of mothers and children, and features distinguishing related mother-child pairs from unrelated individuals were sought. Mothers averaged around 40 +/- 4 years of age and children averaged roughly 12 +/- 4 years. Libraries were sequenced on Illumina HiSeq 2000 with 100+100 nt paired-end reads after adapter ligation with NEBNext reagents. Mother and child libraries were prepared a month apart and sequenced in separate runs to prevent cross-contamination. Each donor had between roughly 500,000 and 2,200,000 distinct TCR beta clonotypes identified. Naive TCR beta clonotypes were estimated from low-frequency clonotypes matched to each donor's FACS-determined naive share, without sorting.

The sample comprised blood. This receptor was identified in a woman in her forties in good health. In this chain, TRBV5-1 is recombined with TRBJ2-1; 9 middle bases align to TRBD1. The CDR3 protein sequence reads: CASFLGQGLPDNEQFF. The sequenced DNA: TGCGCCAGCTTCTTGGGACAGGGACTGCCGGACAATGAGCAGTTCTTC.